This T cell receptor (beta chain) comes out of a study of human T cells and chemical hapten exposure. Background on the study: Once 0.01% DPC had been applied to the upper back by patch test, readings were taken at 6 days.

At least ten counts were recorded for this clonotype. Regarding time point: pre-sensitization, week 0. As for treatment: therapeutic diphenylcyclopropenone sensitization with weekly scalp DPC. Germline V gene data show CDR1 as MNHEY and CDR2 as SVGEGT. The CDR3 contains 17 residues. Trimming cost V 0 bases and J 4 bases, with 19 bases left between them. Individual cDNA molecules each carried unique molecular identifiers attached by the library. TCRdb passed the RACE reads through MiXCR, listing each CDR3 protein once. The sample contains tens of thousands of distinct CDR3 sequences, more than 9% of which appear only once.

The chain uses TRBV6-2 or TRBV6-3 and TRBJ2-7; the D is unclear. The clonotype comes from a man aged 30 to 39 with alopecia areata. Some clones in this sample may be carry-over from other donors' samples. The specimen comprised whole blood, sampled in connection with sensitization to the hapten diphenylcyclopropenone (DPC). The CDR3 nucleotides read TGTGCCAGCAGTTACTCCGTTGATCCTTCAAAGATATACGAGCAGTACGTC. Amino acids: CASSYSVDPSKIYEQYV.